This entry lists 3 T cell receptor beta chains sequenced from one sample in a study of cytomegalovirus exposure and HLA in healthy donors. Primers: 60 Vbeta forward and 13 Jbeta reverse. The table came from immunoSEQ multiplex PCR; TCRdb's copy has only in-frame clones and leaves some out. Seen here are some 110,000 clones, 78% observed once, and the top ten hold 5.6%. Sequences were obtained from PBMCs. These receptor sequences come from a male donor in good health and CMV-seronegative.

The chain links TRBV4-3 to TRBJ2-7; possibly TRBD2 for D (5 bases). Deletions cut 0 bases from V and 3 bases from J, with 6 bases between. This CDR3 spans 13 amino acids. Germline V gene sequence: CDR1 LGHNA, CDR2 YSLEER. For the CDR3, the DNA is TGCGCCAGCAGCCAAGAACGGGGCTACGAGCAGTACTTC. Encoded protein: CASSQERGYEQYF.

The chain links TRBV7-6 to TRBJ1-1, with 9 bases aligning to TRBD1. This CDR3 is 14 amino acids long. Germline CDR1 and CDR2: SGHVS and FNYEAQ. Trimming at V came to 6 bases and at J to 6 bases, leaving 8 bases not matched to a gene. The CDR3 DNA is TGTGCCAGCAGTCTCCGGGACAGGGCCCCTGAAGCTTTCTTT. Amino acid sequence: CASSLRDRAPEAFF.

The chain links TRBV6-5 to TRBJ2-2; 9 bases map to TRBD1. V dropped 0 bases and J dropped 3; count of bases not matched to a gene: 2. CDR3 size: 16 residues. Looked up from germline, CDR1 is MNHEY and CDR2 is SVGAGI. CDR3 DNA sequence: TGTGCCAGCAGTTACTCGAGACAGGGGGACACCGGGGAGCTGTTTTTT. This gives the protein CASSYSRQGDTGELFF.